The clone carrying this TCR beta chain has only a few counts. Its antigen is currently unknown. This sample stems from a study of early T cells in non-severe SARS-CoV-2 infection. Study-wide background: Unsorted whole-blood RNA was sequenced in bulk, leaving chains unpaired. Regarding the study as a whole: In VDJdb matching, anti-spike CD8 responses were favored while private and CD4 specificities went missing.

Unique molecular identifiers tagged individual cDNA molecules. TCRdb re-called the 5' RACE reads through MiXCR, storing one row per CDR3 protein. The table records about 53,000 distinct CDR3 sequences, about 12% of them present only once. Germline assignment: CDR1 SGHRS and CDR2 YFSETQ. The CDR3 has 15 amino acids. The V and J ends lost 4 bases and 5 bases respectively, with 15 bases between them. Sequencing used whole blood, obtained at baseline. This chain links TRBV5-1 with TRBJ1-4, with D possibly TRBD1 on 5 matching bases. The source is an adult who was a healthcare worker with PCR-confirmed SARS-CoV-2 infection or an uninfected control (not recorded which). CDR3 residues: CASSPGTGYNEKLFF. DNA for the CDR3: TGCGCCAGCAGCCCGGGGACCGGATACAATGAAAAACTGTTTTTT.